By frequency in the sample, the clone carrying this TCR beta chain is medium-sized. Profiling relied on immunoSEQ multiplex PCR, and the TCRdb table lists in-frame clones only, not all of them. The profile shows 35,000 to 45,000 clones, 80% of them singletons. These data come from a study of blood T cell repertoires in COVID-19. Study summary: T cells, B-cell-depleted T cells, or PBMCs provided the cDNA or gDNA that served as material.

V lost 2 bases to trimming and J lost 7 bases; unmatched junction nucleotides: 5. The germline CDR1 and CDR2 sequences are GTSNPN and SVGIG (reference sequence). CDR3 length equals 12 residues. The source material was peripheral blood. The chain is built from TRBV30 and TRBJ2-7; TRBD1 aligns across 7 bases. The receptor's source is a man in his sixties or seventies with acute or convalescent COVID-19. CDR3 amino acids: CAWSLRGREQYF. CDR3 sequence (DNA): TGTGCCTGGAGTCTTAGGGGGCGGGAGCAGTACTTC.